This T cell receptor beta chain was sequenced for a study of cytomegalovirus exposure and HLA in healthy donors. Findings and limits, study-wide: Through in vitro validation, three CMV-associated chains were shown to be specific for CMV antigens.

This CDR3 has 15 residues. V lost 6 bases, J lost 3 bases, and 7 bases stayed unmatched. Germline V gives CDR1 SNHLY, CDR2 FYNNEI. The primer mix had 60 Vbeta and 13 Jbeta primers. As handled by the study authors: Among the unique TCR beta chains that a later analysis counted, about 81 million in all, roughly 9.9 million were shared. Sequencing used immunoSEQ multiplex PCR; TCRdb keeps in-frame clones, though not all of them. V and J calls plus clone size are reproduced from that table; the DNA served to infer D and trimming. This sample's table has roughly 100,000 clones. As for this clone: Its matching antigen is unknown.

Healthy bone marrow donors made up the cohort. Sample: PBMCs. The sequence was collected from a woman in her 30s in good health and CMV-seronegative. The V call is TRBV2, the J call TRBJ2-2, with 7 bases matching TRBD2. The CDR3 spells CASSEGGTHTGELFF. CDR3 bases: TGTGCCAGCAGCGAGGGAGGGACGCACACCGGGGAGCTGTTTTTT.